The clone carrying this T cell receptor (beta chain) was counted only a few times. The study recruited people aged about 18 to 90 years across under 25 US areas. Per the original methods: Amplification with reference gene primers provided the estimates of nucleated cell counts. Sequenced by immunoSEQ multiplex PCR; TCRdb stores in-frame clones only, minus some. V and J calls plus clone size are reproduced from that table; the DNA served to infer D and trimming. The table includes about 370,000 clones, roughly nine tenths detected once. This CDR3 has 13 amino acids. V was shortened by 6 bases and J by 4 bases, with 11 bases between the two germline ends. Germline V gives CDR1 SNHLY, CDR2 FYNNEI. This sample was included in a study of blood T cell repertoires in COVID-19. Across the study: Acute and convalescent COVID-19 samples came from the United States, Italy and Spain.

The chain uses TRBV2 and TRBJ2-3, with D maybe TRBD1 (6 bases). The sequenced sample was PBMCs or T cells enriched from blood (not recorded which). The origin of this receptor is a woman in her thirties who had recovered from COVID-19. This CDR3 is CASRTRGPDTQYF. CDR3 sequence (DNA): TGTGCCAGCAGGACCAGGGGACCAGATACGCAGTATTTT. The entire variable domain, with the rest obtained from reference TRBV2 and TRBJ2-3, is as follows: EPEVTQTPSHQVTQMGQEVILRCVPISNHLYFYWYRQILGQKVEFLVSFYNNEISEKSEIFDDQFSVERPDGSNFTLKIRSTKLEDSAMYFCASRTRGPDTQYFGPGTRLTVL.